Below are 12 T cell receptor beta chains sequenced from a single sample in a study of CD8 T cells in ankylosing spondylitis. Overall study findings and caveats: Apparently characteristic of ankylosing spondylitis blood was a TCR beta motif (about eight highly homologous variants).

Each CDR3 protein is one row after TCRdb ran MiXCR on the 5' RACE reads. The sample lists approximately 520,000 distinct CDR3 sequences, approximately 5.3% seen once, with under 4.5% in the top ten. These receptors have no identified antigens. The sample taken for sequencing was blood, either unsorted or a sorted T cell fraction (not recorded which). These receptors were taken from a male donor with ankylosing spondylitis.

This clonotype appeared many times. This CDR3 reads CASSFRGITGELFF. CDR3 sequence (DNA): TGCGCCAGCAGCTTCAGAGGTATCACCGGGGAGCTGTTTTTT. V and J are TRBV5-1 and TRBJ2-2; D not certain. CDR1 and CDR2 from the germline V gene are SGHRS and YFSETQ. CDR3 size: 14 residues. The germline V and J ends were trimmed by 2 bases and 4 bases, with 9 bases remaining between them. The whole variable domain, remainder taken from reference TRBV5-1 and TRBJ2-2, is KAGVTQTPRYLIKTRGQQVTLSCSPISGHRSVSWYQQTPGQGLQFLFEYFSETQRNKGNFPGRFSGRQFSNSRSEMNVSTLELGDSALYLCASSFRGITGELFFGEGSRLTVL.

The chain recombines TRBV4-1 with TRBJ2-5; D gene unclear. In germline, CDR1 is MGHRA, CDR2 YSYEKL. V gave up 0 bases and J gave up 7 bases, with 12 bases separating them. The CDR3 extends over 14 amino acids. The CDR3 coding sequence is TGCGCCAGCAGCCAAGAAATGGACGCTTCGACCCAGTACTTC. Protein sequence: CASSQEMDASTQYF.

This clonotype was recorded at least ten times. The chain carries TRBV7-2 and TRBJ2-3; weak D call: TRBD2 (5 bases). This CDR3 has 12 residues. The V end lost 5 bases, the J end lost 2 bases, and 5 bases lay between the germline ends. CDR1 is SGHTA, CDR2 FQGNSA, per germline. The DNA for the CDR3 is TGTGCCAGCAGCCGGGACACAGATACGCAGTATTTT. It encodes CASSRDTDTQYF. Looking up the rest from reference TRBV7-2 and TRBJ2-3 gives the full variable domain: GAGVSQSPSNKVTEKGKDVELRCDPISGHTALYWYRQSLGQGLEFLIYFQGNSAPDKSGLPSDRFSAERTGGSVSTLTIQRTQQEDSAVYLCASSRDTDTQYFGPGTRLTVL.

Ten or more counts support this clonotype. The rearrangement joins TRBV4-1 to TRBJ1-2; D gene ambiguous. There are 15 residues in the CDR3. The V and J ends lost 0 bases and 3 bases respectively, with 11 bases between them. Germline values: CDR1 MGHRA, CDR2 YSYEKL. CDR3 in amino acids: CASSQDWKSYYGYTF. The DNA for the CDR3 is TGCGCCAGCAGCCAAGACTGGAAGTCCTACTATGGCTACACCTTC.

The V gene is TRBV6-1, the J gene TRBJ2-6; 9 nucleotides align to TRBD1. The CDR3 loop spans 18 amino acids. Germline CDR1 is MNHNS and CDR2 is SASEGT. J lost 0 bases, V lost 5 bases, and 8 bases had no gene match. CDR3 sequence (DNA): TGTGCCAGCAGTCCCGGACAGGGGAAAAGCTCTGGGGCCAACGTCCTGACTTTC. It is translated as CASSPGQGKSSGANVLTF.

This clonotype came up many times. J is TRBJ1-3 and V is TRBV7-8, with D perhaps TRBD1 (6 bases). V was clipped by 2 bases and J by 0 bases, with 8 bases between them. The CDR3 sequence is 15 residues long. Germline loops: CDR1 SGHVS, CDR2 FQNEAQ. In nucleotides, the CDR3 is TGTGCCAGCAGCTTAACAGGGAGCTCTGGAAACACCATATATTTT. This encodes CASSLTGSSGNTIYF.

The table lists this clonotype with many counts. The V call is TRBV5-6, the J call TRBJ2-2; TRBD2 might be the D (6 bases). V lost 4 bases and J lost 3, with 13 bases in between. CDR1 is SGHDT and CDR2 is YYEEEE in the germline V gene. The CDR3 is 15 amino acids. This chain's CDR3 is CASSRGGVHTGELFF. CDR3 nucleotide sequence: TGTGCCAGCAGCCGAGGAGGGGTTCACACCGGGGAGCTGTTTTTT.

This clonotype was seen repeatedly, ten times or more. The chain combines TRBV4-3 with TRBJ1-2; no clear D. The germline V gene has CDR1 LGHNA and CDR2 YSLEER. V shed 6 bases and J shed 3 bases, with 20 bases lying between them. The CDR3 extends over 16 amino acids. CDR3 nucleotides: TGCGCCAGCAGTCCGATCGGTTCCCTCGGGGACTATGGCTACACCTTC. Its protein product is CASSPIGSLGDYGYTF.

This clonotype was picked up many times. CDR3 loop: CASSLGRRLANGYTF. The CDR3 bases are TGTGCCAGCAGTTTAGGGCGTCGGCTAGCTAATGGCTACACCTTC. The chain employs TRBV5-6 and TRBJ1-2; no clear D gene. The CDR3 runs to 15 residues. Germline CDR1 reads SGHDT; CDR2 reads YYEEEE. Trimming pared 5 bases from V and 6 bases from J, leaving 20 bases between.

Ten or more counts support this clonotype. The gene calls are TRBV28 and TRBJ1-2; D is ambiguous. Germline CDR1 is MDHEN and CDR2 is SYDVKM. The CDR3 has 13 residues. V was shortened by 5 bases and J by 2 bases, with 9 bases between the two germline ends. The CDR3 region has the DNA TGTGCCAGCAGTCAGGCCCTCAACTATGGCTACACCTTC. Encoded protein: CASSQALNYGYTF.

This clonotype was recorded many times. The chain links TRBV6-1 to TRBJ1-2; D is possibly TRBD1 (6 bases). The germline V and J ends were trimmed by 1 base and 8 bases, with 17 bases remaining between them. Germline CDR1 is MNHNS and CDR2 is SASEGT. This CDR3 comprises 15 residues. DNA for the CDR3: TGTGCCAGCAGTGAAGAACAGGGTATCATATACGGCTACACCTTC. Translating gives CASSEEQGIIYGYTF.

This clonotype was counted ten times or more. The chain combines TRBV11-2 with TRBJ2-2; D gene uncertain. This CDR3 is 16 amino acids long. V was trimmed by 1 base and J by 6 bases, leaving 15 bases between them. Germline loops: CDR1 SGHAT, CDR2 FQNNGV. Written as DNA, the CDR3 is TGTGCCAGCAGCTTAGCCCCCCGGTCCCTCGCCGGGGAGCTGTTTTTT. Residues: CASSLAPRSLAGELFF.